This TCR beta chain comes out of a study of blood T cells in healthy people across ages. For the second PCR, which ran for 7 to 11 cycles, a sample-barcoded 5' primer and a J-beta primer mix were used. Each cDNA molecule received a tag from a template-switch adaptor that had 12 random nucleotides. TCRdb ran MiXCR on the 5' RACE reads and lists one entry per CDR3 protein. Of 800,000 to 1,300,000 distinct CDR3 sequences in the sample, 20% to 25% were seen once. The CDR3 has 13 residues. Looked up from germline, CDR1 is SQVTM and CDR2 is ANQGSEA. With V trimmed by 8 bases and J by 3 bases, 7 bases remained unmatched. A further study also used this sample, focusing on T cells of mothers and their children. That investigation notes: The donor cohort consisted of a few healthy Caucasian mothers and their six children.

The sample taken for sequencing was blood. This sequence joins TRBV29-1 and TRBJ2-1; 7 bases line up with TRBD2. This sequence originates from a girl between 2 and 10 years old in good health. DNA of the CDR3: TGCAGCCCAGCTGGGGGGGACTACAATGAGCAGTTCTTC. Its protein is CSPAGGDYNEQFF.